Below, 6 T cell receptor beta chains from the same sample are listed, as sequenced in a study of cytomegalovirus exposure and HLA in healthy donors (dated by TCRdb to 2017 to 2019). The method behind the library was the immunoSEQ multiplex PCR assay. The multiplex PCR relied on a mix of 60 forward primers for TCR Vbeta segments and 13 reverse primers for TCR Jbeta segments. TCRdb mirrors the immuneACCESS table, restricted to in-frame sequences. Some clones are absent from its copies; in checked studies, under half trace to an unresolved V gene, and the reason for the others is unknown. The sample's own table lists approximately 130,000 clones. The top ten constitute about 2.1% of the sample. Sequencing used PBMCs. Source of these receptors: a woman aged 60-70 years in good health and CMV-seronegative.

The V gene is TRBV5-1, the J gene TRBJ2-7, with a weak D call TRBD2 (5 bases). The CDR3 length is 14 residues. Per germline, CDR1 SGHRS and CDR2 YFSETQ. Deletions cut 2 bases from V and 2 bases from J, with 11 bases between. Written as DNA, the CDR3 is TGCGCCAGCAGCTTAAGTAGCGCCGCCTACGAGCAGTACTTC. Its protein is CASSLSSAAYEQYF.

The rearrangement links TRBV5-1 to TRBJ1-1; 9 bases are shared with TRBD1. The CDR3 runs 17 residues. CDR1 SGHRS and CDR2 YFSETQ come from the germline V gene. V shed 1 base, J shed 1 base, and the junction held 8 bases outside the gene matches. The chain's CDR3 is CASSLYGDRDWNTEAFF. The DNA of the CDR3 is TGCGCCAGCAGCTTGTATGGGGACAGGGACTGGAACACTGAAGCTTTCTTT.

The chain carries TRBV18 and TRBJ2-3; a possible D gene is TRBD2 (6 bases). The CDR3 is made up of 16 amino acids. Germline-derived CDR1 and CDR2 are KGHSH and LQKENI. The V end was cut by 3 bases, the J end by 5 bases, with 18 bases between. CDR3 sequence (DNA): TGTGCCAGCTCACCCACCGGCGGGGCGGACGGAGATACGCAGTATTTT. Protein: CASSPTGGADGDTQYF. Using reference TRBV18 and TRBJ2-3 for the parts outside the CDR3, the full variable domain is NAGVMQNPRHLVRRRGQEARLRCSPMKGHSHVYWYRQLPEEGLKFMVYLQKENIIDESGMPKERFSAEFPKEGPSILRIQQVVRGDSAAYFCASSPTGGADGDTQYFGPGTRLTVL.

This chain links TRBV6-1 with TRBJ2-1; a possible D gene is TRBD2 (6 bases). V shed 2 bases and J shed 3 bases, with 11 bases lying between them. The germline V gene encodes CDR1 MNHNS and CDR2 SASEGT. The CDR3 is 15 amino acids. The CDR3 region is CASSEMASVYNEQFF. The CDR3 region has the DNA TGTGCCAGCAGTGAAATGGCTAGCGTCTACAATGAGCAGTTCTTC.

In regard to this clone: The sample holds other DNA sequences that translate to the same CDR3. The V and J genes are TRBV5-1 and TRBJ1-1, with 9 bases matching TRBD1. V gave up 3 bases and J gave up 1 base; unmatched junction bases: 1. The CDR3 has 14 residues. The germline gives CDR1 SGHRS, CDR2 YFSETQ. The CDR3 protein is CASSSQGANTEAFF. For the CDR3, the DNA is TGCGCCAGCAGCTCACAGGGGGCGAACACTGAAGCTTTCTTT.

The chain couples TRBV18 to TRBJ1-3, with a tentative D call TRBD1 (5 bases). V was clipped by 6 bases and J by 8 bases, with 17 bases between them. This CDR3 has 14 residues. The germline gives CDR1 KGHSH, CDR2 LQKENI. The CDR3 loop reads CASSGGGSGDTIYF. The CDR3 DNA follows: TGTGCCAGCTCCGGGGGTGGCAGCGGAGACACCATATATTTT.